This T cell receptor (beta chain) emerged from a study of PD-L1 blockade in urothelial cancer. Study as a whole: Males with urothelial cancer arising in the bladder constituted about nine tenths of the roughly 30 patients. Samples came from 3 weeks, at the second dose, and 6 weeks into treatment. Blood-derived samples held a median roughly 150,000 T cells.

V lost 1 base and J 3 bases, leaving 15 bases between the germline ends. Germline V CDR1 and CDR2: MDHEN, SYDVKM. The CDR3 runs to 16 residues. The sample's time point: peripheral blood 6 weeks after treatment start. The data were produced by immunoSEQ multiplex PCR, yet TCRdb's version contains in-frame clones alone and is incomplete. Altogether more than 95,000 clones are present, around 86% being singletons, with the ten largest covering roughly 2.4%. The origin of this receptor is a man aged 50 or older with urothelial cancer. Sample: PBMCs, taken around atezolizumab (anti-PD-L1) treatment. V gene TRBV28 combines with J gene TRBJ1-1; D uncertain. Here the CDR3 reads CASSLYQGEVYTEAFF. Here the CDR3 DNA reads TGTGCCAGCAGTTTATATCAAGGTGAGGTGTACACTGAAGCTTTCTTT. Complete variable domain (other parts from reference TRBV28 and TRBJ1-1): DVKVTQSSRYLVKRTGEKVFLECVQDMDHENMFWYRQDPGLGLRLIYFSYDVKMKEKGDIPEGYSVSREKKERFSLILESASTNQTSMYLCASSLYQGEVYTEAFFGQGTRLTVV.